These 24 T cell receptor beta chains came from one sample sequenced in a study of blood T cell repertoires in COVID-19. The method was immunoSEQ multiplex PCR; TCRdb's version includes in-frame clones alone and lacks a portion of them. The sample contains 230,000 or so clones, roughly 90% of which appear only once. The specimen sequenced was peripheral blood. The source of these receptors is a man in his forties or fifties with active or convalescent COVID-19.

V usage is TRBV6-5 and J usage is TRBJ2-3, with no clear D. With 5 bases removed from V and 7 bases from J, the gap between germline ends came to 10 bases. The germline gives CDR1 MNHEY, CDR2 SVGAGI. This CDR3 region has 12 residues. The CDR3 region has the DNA TGTGCCAGCAGTCAAAGTGAGCATACGCAGTATTTT. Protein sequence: CASSQSEHTQYF.

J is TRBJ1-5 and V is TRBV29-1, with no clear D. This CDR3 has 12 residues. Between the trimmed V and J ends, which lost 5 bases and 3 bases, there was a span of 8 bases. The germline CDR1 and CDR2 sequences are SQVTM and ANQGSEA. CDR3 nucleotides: TGCAGCGTTCGCCTACCCAATCAGCCCCAGCATTTT. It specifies CSVRLPNQPQHF. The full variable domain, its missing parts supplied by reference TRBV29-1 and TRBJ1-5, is SAVISQKPSRDICQRGTSLTIQCQVDSQVTMMFWYRQQPGQSLTLIATANQGSEATYESGFVIDKFPISRPNLTFSTLTVSNMSPEDSSIYLCSVRLPNQPQHFGDGTRLSIL.

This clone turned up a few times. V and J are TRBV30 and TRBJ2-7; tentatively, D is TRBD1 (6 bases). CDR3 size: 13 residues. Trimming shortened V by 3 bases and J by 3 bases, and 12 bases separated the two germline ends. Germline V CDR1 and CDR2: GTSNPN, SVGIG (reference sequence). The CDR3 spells CAWRQDRNYEQYF. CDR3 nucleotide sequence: TGTGCCTGGAGACAGGACAGAAACTACGAGCAGTACTTC.

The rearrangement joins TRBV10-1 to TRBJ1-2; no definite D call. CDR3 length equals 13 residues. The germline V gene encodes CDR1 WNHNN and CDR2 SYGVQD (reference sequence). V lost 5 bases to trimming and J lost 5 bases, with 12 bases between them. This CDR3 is CASSPGREYGYTF. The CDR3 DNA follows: TGCGCCAGCAGTCCTGGACGGGAATATGGCTACACCTTC.

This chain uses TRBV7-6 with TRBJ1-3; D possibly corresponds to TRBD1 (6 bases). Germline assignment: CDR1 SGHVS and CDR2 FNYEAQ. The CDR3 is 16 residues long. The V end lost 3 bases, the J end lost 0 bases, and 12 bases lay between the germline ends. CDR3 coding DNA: TGTGCCAGCAGCTTGGCCCAGGGGCACTCTGGAAACACCATATATTTT. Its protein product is CASSLAQGHSGNTIYF.

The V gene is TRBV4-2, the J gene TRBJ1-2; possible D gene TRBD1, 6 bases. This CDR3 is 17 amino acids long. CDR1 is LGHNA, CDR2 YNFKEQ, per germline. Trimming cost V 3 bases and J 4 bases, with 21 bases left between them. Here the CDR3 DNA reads TGTGCCAGCAGCCACTCCGATACAGGGCTTGGGGCCTATGGCTACACCTTC. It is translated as CASSHSDTGLGAYGYTF.

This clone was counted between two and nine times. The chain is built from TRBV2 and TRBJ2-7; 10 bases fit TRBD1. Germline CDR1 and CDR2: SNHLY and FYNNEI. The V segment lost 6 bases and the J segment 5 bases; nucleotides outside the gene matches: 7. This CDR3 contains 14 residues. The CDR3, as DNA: TGTGCCAGCAGGTCCGGGACAGGGGTCCACGAGCAGTACTTC. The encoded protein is CASRSGTGVHEQYF.

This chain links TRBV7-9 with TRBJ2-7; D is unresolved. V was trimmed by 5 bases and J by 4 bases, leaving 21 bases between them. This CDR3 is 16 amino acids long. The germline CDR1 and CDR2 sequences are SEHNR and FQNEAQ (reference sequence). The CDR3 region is CASSRTEPGPQYEQYF. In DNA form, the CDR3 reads TGTGCCAGCAGCCGAACGGAGCCGGGTCCTCAATACGAGCAGTACTTC. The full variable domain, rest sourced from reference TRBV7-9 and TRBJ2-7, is DTGVSQNPRHKITKRGQNVTFRCDPISEHNRLYWYRQTLGQGPEFLTYFQNEAQLEKSRLLSDRFSAERPKGSFSTLEIQRTEQGDSAMYLCASSRTEPGPQYEQYFGPGTRLTVT.

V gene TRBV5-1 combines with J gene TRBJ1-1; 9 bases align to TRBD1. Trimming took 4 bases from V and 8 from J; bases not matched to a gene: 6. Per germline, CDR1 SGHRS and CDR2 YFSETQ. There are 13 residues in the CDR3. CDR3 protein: CASSITGGAEAFF. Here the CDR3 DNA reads TGCGCCAGCAGCATTACAGGGGGCGCCGAAGCTTTCTTT.

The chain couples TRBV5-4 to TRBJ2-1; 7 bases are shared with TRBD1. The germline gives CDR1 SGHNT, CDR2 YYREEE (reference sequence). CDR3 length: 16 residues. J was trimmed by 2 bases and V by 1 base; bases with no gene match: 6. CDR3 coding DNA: TGTGCCAGCAGCTTGAGACAGGGTAGCACCTACAATGAGCAGTTCTTC. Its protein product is CASSLRQGSTYNEQFF.

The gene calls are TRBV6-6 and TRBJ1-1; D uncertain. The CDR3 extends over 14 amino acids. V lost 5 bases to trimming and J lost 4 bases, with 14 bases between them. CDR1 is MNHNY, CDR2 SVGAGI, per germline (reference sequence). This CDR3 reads CASSSIREGTEAFF. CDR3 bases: TGTGCCAGCAGTAGTATTCGGGAGGGCACTGAAGCTTTCTTT.

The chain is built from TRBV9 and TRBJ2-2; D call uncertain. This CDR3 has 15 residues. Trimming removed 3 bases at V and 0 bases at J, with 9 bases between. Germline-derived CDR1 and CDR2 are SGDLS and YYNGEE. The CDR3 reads CASSARQANTGELFF. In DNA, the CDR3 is TGTGCCAGCAGCGCCCGACAAGCGAACACCGGGGAGCTGTTTTTT. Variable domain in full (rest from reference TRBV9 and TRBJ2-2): DSGVTQTPKHLITATGQRVTLRCSPRSGDLSVYWYQQSLDQGLQFLIQYYNGEERAKGNILERFSAQQFPDLHSELNLSSLELGDSALYFCASSARQANTGELFFGEGSRLTVL.

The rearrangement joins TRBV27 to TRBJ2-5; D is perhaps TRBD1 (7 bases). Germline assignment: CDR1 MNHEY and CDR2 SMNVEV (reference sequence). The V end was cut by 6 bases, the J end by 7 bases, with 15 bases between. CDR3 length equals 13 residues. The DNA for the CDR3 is TGTGCCAGCAGACTACAGGGGACTGGGACCCAGTACTTC. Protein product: CASRLQGTGTQYF.

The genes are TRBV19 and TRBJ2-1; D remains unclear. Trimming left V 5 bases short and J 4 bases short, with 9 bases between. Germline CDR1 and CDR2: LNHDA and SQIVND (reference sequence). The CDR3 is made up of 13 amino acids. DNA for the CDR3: TGTGCCAGTAGTCGAGGCTATTACAATGAGCAGTTCTTC. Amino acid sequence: CASSRGYYNEQFF.

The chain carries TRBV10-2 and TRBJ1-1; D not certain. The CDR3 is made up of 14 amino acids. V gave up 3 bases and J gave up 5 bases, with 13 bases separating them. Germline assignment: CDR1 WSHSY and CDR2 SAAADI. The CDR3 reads CASSDVVRVTEAFF. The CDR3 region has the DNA TGCGCCAGCAGTGATGTAGTACGGGTGACTGAAGCTTTCTTT.

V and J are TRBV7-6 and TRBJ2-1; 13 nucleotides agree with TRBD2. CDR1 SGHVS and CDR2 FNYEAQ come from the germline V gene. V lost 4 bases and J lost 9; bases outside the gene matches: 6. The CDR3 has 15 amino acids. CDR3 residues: CASSSTSGGAFEQFF. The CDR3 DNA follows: TGTGCCAGCAGCTCAACTAGCGGGGGGGCCTTTGAGCAGTTCTTC.

The DNA for the CDR3 is TGTGCCAGCAGTGAATTAGGCAATCAGCCCCAGCATTTT. Its protein is CASSELGNQPQHF. This sequence joins TRBV25-1 and TRBJ1-5, with D uncertain. V was trimmed by 1 base and J by 2 bases, leaving 3 bases between them. Germline assignment: CDR1 MGHDK and CDR2 SYGVNS. The CDR3 spans 13 residues.

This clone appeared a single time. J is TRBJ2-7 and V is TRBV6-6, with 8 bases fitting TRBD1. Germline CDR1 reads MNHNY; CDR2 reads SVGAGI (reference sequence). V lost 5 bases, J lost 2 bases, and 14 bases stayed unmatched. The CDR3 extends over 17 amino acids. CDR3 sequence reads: CASSPAQLGQGTYEQYF. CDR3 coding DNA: TGTGCCAGCAGTCCAGCCCAGCTTGGACAGGGAACCTACGAGCAGTACTTC.

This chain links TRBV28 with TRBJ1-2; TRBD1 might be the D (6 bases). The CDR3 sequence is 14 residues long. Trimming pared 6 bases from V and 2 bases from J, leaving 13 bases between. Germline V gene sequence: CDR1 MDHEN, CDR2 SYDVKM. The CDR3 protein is CASRGGTQNYGYTF. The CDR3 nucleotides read TGTGCCAGCAGGGGAGGGACACAAAACTATGGCTACACCTTC.

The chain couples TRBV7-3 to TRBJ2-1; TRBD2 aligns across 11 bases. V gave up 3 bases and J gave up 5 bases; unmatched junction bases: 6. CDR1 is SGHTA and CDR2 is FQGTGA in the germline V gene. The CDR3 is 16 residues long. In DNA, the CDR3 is TGTGCCAGCAGCTTCGGGACTAGCGGAGTGAACAATGAGCAGTTCTTC. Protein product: CASSFGTSGVNNEQFF.

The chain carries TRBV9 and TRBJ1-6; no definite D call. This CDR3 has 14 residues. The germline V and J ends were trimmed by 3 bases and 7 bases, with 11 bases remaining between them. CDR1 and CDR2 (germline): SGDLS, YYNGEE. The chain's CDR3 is CASSADLTNSPLHF. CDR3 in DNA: TGTGCCAGCAGCGCAGATTTAACGAATTCACCCCTCCACTTT.

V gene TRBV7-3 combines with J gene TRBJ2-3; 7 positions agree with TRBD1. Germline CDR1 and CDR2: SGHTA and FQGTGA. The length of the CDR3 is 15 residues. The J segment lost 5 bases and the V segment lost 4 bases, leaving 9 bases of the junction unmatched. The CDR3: CASSSRGQGVDTQYF. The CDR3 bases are TGTGCCAGCAGCTCCCGTGGGCAGGGGGTAGATACGCAGTATTTT.

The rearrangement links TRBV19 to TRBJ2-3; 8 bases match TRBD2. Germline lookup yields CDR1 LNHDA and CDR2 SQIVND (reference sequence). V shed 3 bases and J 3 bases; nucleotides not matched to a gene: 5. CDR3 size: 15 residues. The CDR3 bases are TGTGCCAGTAGTATCGGAGTAGCGGGGACAGATACGCAGTATTTT. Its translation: CASSIGVAGTDTQYF.

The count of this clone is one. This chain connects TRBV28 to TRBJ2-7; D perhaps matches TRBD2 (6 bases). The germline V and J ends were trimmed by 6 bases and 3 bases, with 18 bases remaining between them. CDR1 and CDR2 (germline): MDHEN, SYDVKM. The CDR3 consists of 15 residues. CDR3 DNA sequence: TGTGCCAGCAGCCCGGGGGAAGGAGCCCTCTACGAGCAGTACTTC. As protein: CASSPGEGALYEQYF. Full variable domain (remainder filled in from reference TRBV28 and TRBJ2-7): DVKVTQSSRYLVKRTGEKVFLECVQDMDHENMFWYRQDPGLGLRLIYFSYDVKMKEKGDIPEGYSVSREKKERFSLILESASTNQTSMYLCASSPGEGALYEQYFGPGTRLTVT.